These T cell receptor beta chains were read from a single sample in a study of T cell changes during pregnancy in multiple sclerosis. TCRdb's copy holds only in-frame clones and misses some; the assay was immunoSEQ multiplex PCR. The sample lists about 36,000 clones; around 93% were seen once. The specimen comprised CD4+ T cells from peripheral blood mononuclear cells, sampled in the first trimester of pregnancy. These receptors were obtained from a female donor with multiple sclerosis, enrolled in a pregnancy study. CDR3s include the opening cysteine and the closing phenylalanine or tryptophan. Each record gives: J gene, clone size, D gene, V gene, CDR3 DNA, CDR3 protein. D genes are given only for firm matches. Clone size is shown for a subset of rows, as once, few, many or a class of expanded clone.

j_call: TRBJ2-7; clone_size: -; d_call: -; v_call: TRBV6-1; cdr3_nt: TGTGCCAGCAGTGAATATGTGTACGAGCAGTACTTC; cdr3_aa: CASSEYVYEQYF
j_call: TRBJ1-1; clone_size: few; d_call: TRBD1; v_call: TRBV28; cdr3_nt: TGTGCCAGCAGTCCTGACAGGGGGCGGGATTTCTTT; cdr3_aa: CASSPDRGRDFF
j_call: TRBJ2-1; clone_size: -; d_call: TRBD2; v_call: TRBV7-3; cdr3_nt: TGTGCCAGCAGCTTACCGGGACTAGCGGGAAGTTCCAATGAGCAGTTCTTC; cdr3_aa: CASSLPGLAGSSNEQFF
j_call: TRBJ2-5; clone_size: -; d_call: TRBD1; v_call: TRBV12-5; cdr3_nt: TGTGCTAGTGGTTCCCACGACAGGGGCTACAGGGAGACCCAGTACTTC; cdr3_aa: CASGSHDRGYRETQYF
j_call: TRBJ2-1; clone_size: -; d_call: -; v_call: TRBV10-1; cdr3_nt: TGCGCCAGCAGTGAGCCTTCCTTGCTATCCCCCGGGACACCTAGCTCCTACAATGAGCAGTTCTTC; cdr3_aa: CASSEPSLLSPGTPSSYNEQFF
j_call: TRBJ2-1; clone_size: -; d_call: -; v_call: TRBV28; cdr3_nt: TGTGCCAGCACGGTGGGGGGGGCTAGCTCCTACAATGAGCAGTTCTTC; cdr3_aa: CASTVGGASSYNEQFF
j_call: TRBJ2-5; clone_size: once; d_call: TRBD2; v_call: TRBV5-1; cdr3_nt: TGCGCCAGCAGCTTGCAGCGGGGGGGGTTGGAGACCCAGTACTTC; cdr3_aa: CASSLQRGGLETQYF
j_call: TRBJ1-2; clone_size: -; d_call: -; v_call: TRBV29-1; cdr3_nt: TGCAGCGTTGATGCGGGTTTGCTCTATGGCTACACCTTC; cdr3_aa: CSVDAGLLYGYTF
j_call: TRBJ2-7; clone_size: -; d_call: -; v_call: TRBV7-8; cdr3_nt: TGTGCCAGCAGTTTCACCTCGTCTCCATGGGAGTCCTACGAGCAGTACTTC; cdr3_aa: CASSFTSSPWESYEQYF
j_call: TRBJ1-5; clone_size: -; d_call: -; v_call: TRBV30; cdr3_nt: TGTGCCTGGAGCGGAGGGAATAATCAGCCCCAGCATTTT; cdr3_aa: CAWSGGNNQPQHF
j_call: TRBJ2-7; clone_size: once; d_call: -; v_call: TRBV28; cdr3_nt: TGTGCCAGCAGCCTACAGGTACCCCCCTACGAGCAGTACTTC; cdr3_aa: CASSLQVPPYEQYF
j_call: TRBJ1-4; clone_size: -; d_call: -; v_call: TRBV18; cdr3_nt: TGTGCCAGCTCGGACAGCTATAATGAAAAACTGTTTTTT; cdr3_aa: CASSDSYNEKLFF
j_call: TRBJ1-2; clone_size: -; d_call: -; v_call: TRBV29-1; cdr3_nt: TGCAGCGTTGAAGATGGGGGAGGATCCTATGGCTACACCTTC; cdr3_aa: CSVEDGGGSYGYTF
j_call: TRBJ2-1; clone_size: -; d_call: TRBD2; v_call: TRBV4-1; cdr3_nt: TGCGCCAGCAGCCAAGAAGGGGCTAGCGGAGAGAGCTCCTACAATGAGCAGTTCTTC; cdr3_aa: CASSQEGASGESSYNEQFF
j_call: TRBJ1-1; clone_size: -; d_call: TRBD1; v_call: TRBV6-6; cdr3_nt: TGTGCCAGCAGTTTCCGACAGGGAAAGAAAGAAGCTTTCTTT; cdr3_aa: CASSFRQGKKEAFF
j_call: TRBJ2-2; clone_size: -; d_call: -; v_call: TRBV10-3; cdr3_nt: TGTGCCATCAGTGAGTCTATGGTGTTAACTACCAACACCGGGGAGCTGTTTTTT; cdr3_aa: CAISESMVLTTNTGELFF
j_call: TRBJ2-5; clone_size: -; d_call: TRBD2; v_call: TRBV25-1; cdr3_nt: TGTGCCAGCAGAAGTACCGGGACTAGGGCGCGAGAGACCCAGTACTTC; cdr3_aa: CASRSTGTRARETQYF
j_call: TRBJ1-1; clone_size: -; d_call: -; v_call: TRBV4-3; cdr3_nt: TGCGCCAGCAGCCAAGAGGTCGGGGGAATGAACACTGAAGCTTTCTTT; cdr3_aa: CASSQEVGGMNTEAFF
j_call: TRBJ1-1; clone_size: -; d_call: -; v_call: TRBV5-1; cdr3_nt: TGCGCCAGCAGCATCGCACAGGGGAACACTGAAGCTTTCTTT; cdr3_aa: CASSIAQGNTEAFF
j_call: TRBJ1-5; clone_size: -; d_call: -; v_call: TRBV7-2; cdr3_nt: TGTGCCAGCAGCTTAGAGGGAGGCAATCAGCCCCAGCATTTT; cdr3_aa: CASSLEGGNQPQHF
j_call: TRBJ2-7; clone_size: -; d_call: TRBD2; v_call: TRBV28; cdr3_nt: TGTGCCAGCAGTCTTAGCGGGAGGAATCCCTACGAGCAGTACTTC; cdr3_aa: CASSLSGRNPYEQYF
j_call: TRBJ1-1; clone_size: -; d_call: -; v_call: TRBV10-3; cdr3_nt: TGTGCCATCAGTGATGCGGGACGAGGGTACACTGAAGCTTTCTTT; cdr3_aa: CAISDAGRGYTEAFF
j_call: TRBJ2-7; clone_size: -; d_call: -; v_call: TRBV28; cdr3_nt: TGTGCCAGCCAGGGTTCTAGCTACGAGCAGTACTTC; cdr3_aa: CASQGSSYEQYF
j_call: TRBJ1-2; clone_size: -; d_call: TRBD1; v_call: TRBV6-1; cdr3_nt: TGTGCCAGCAGTGGACAGGGGGTTAAGTATAGTGGCTACACCTTC; cdr3_aa: CASSGQGVKYSGYTF
j_call: TRBJ1-4; clone_size: -; d_call: -; v_call: TRBV10-1; cdr3_nt: TGCGCCAGCAGTGCCGTGGGCACCCAAGAAAAACTGTTTTTT; cdr3_aa: CASSAVGTQEKLFF
j_call: TRBJ1-2; clone_size: -; d_call: -; v_call: TRBV7-3; cdr3_nt: TGTGCCAGCAGCCCCTTTGGGCATTTGAACTATGGCTACACCTTC; cdr3_aa: CASSPFGHLNYGYTF
j_call: TRBJ1-1; clone_size: -; d_call: -; v_call: TRBV28; cdr3_nt: TGTGCCAGCATAGTTAGTAGAGGGCACACTGAAGCTTTCTTT; cdr3_aa: CASIVSRGHTEAFF
j_call: TRBJ2-3; clone_size: -; d_call: -; v_call: TRBV7-2; cdr3_nt: TGTGCCAGCAGCCTGACTAGGGCGCAGTATTTT; cdr3_aa: CASSLTRAQYF
j_call: TRBJ1-4; clone_size: -; d_call: TRBD1; v_call: TRBV6-5; cdr3_nt: TGTGCCAGCAAAGGACAGGGTATTACTGAAAAACTGTTTTTT; cdr3_aa: CASKGQGITEKLFF
j_call: TRBJ1-2; clone_size: once; d_call: TRBD1; v_call: TRBV6-5; cdr3_nt: TGTGCCAGCAGGACAGGGGGGGAATATGGCTACACCTTC; cdr3_aa: CASRTGGEYGYTF
j_call: TRBJ2-7; clone_size: once; d_call: -; v_call: TRBV7-6; cdr3_nt: TGTGCCAGCAGCTCGCTAGGGGGCGAGCAGTACTTC; cdr3_aa: CASSSLGGEQYF
j_call: TRBJ2-1; clone_size: few; d_call: TRBD2; v_call: TRBV5-4; cdr3_nt: TGTGCCAGCAGTCAGACTAGCGGGAGAGTCTCCTACAATGAGCAGTTCTTC; cdr3_aa: CASSQTSGRVSYNEQFF
j_call: TRBJ1-5; clone_size: -; d_call: -; v_call: TRBV6-1; cdr3_nt: TGTGCCAGCAGTGAAGGCGACAGGCAGCCCCAGCATTTT; cdr3_aa: CASSEGDRQPQHF
j_call: TRBJ1-5; clone_size: -; d_call: -; v_call: TRBV19; cdr3_nt: TGTGCCAGCTCGACTGGGAATCAGCCCCAGCATTTT; cdr3_aa: CASSTGNQPQHF
j_call: TRBJ2-3; clone_size: -; d_call: -; v_call: TRBV9; cdr3_nt: TGTGCCAGCAGCGTAGGCAGTCACACAGATACGCAGTATTTT; cdr3_aa: CASSVGSHTDTQYF
j_call: TRBJ2-2; clone_size: -; d_call: -; v_call: TRBV19; cdr3_nt: TGTGCCAGTAGTATAGGGGGAGGATCGAACACCGGGGAGCTGTTTTTT; cdr3_aa: CASSIGGGSNTGELFF
j_call: TRBJ2-5; clone_size: -; d_call: -; v_call: TRBV14; cdr3_nt: TGTGCCAGCAGCCAAGTTACAGGGATCCCGGCAGCGGAGACCCAGTACTTC; cdr3_aa: CASSQVTGIPAAETQYF
j_call: TRBJ2-5; clone_size: -; d_call: -; v_call: TRBV18; cdr3_nt: TGTGCCAGCTCACCACCCAGGGGAGAGACCCAGTACTTC; cdr3_aa: CASSPPRGETQYF
j_call: TRBJ1-1; clone_size: -; d_call: -; v_call: TRBV4-1; cdr3_nt: TGCGCCAGCAGCCAAGAAAATATCTTTGGCGGCAGTTTGAACACTGAAGCTTTCTTT; cdr3_aa: CASSQENIFGGSLNTEAFF
j_call: TRBJ1-1; clone_size: -; d_call: -; v_call: TRBV6-1; cdr3_nt: TGTGCCAGCAGTCCCTTGGGGAGGAACACTGAAGCTTTCTTT; cdr3_aa: CASSPLGRNTEAFF
j_call: TRBJ2-3; clone_size: once; d_call: TRBD2; v_call: TRBV7-6; cdr3_nt: TGTGCCATAACCACAGGGCGGGGGGTGACAGATACGCAGTATTTT; cdr3_aa: CAITTGRGVTDTQYF
j_call: TRBJ2-7; clone_size: -; d_call: -; v_call: TRBV19; cdr3_nt: TGTGCCAGTAGTATAGTGGTACTAACTTTCTACGAGCAGTACTTC; cdr3_aa: CASSIVVLTFYEQYF
j_call: TRBJ2-3; clone_size: -; d_call: -; v_call: TRBV18; cdr3_nt: TGTGCCAGCTCACCAGTTGACAGCCTCACAGATACGCAGTATTTT; cdr3_aa: CASSPVDSLTDTQYF
j_call: TRBJ1-2; clone_size: -; d_call: -; v_call: TRBV4-2; cdr3_nt: TGTGCCAGCAGCCAAGATCAGGCCAGGCAGCCCTATGGCTACACCTTC; cdr3_aa: CASSQDQARQPYGYTF
j_call: TRBJ1-4; clone_size: -; d_call: -; v_call: TRBV7-9; cdr3_nt: TGTGCCAGCAGCTCCGTCGAGGGACATCTACAAAAACTGTTTTTT; cdr3_aa: CASSSVEGHLQKLFF
j_call: TRBJ2-1; clone_size: -; d_call: TRBD2; v_call: TRBV9; cdr3_nt: TGTGCCAGCAGCGTAGCGGGGGGGATATACAATGAGCAGTTCTTC; cdr3_aa: CASSVAGGIYNEQFF
j_call: TRBJ2-3; clone_size: -; d_call: TRBD2; v_call: TRBV7-2; cdr3_nt: TGTGCCAGGGGTCGCGGGGGGGCATCAGATACGCAGTATTTT; cdr3_aa: CARGRGGASDTQYF
j_call: TRBJ2-3; clone_size: -; d_call: -; v_call: TRBV7-9; cdr3_nt: TGTGCCAGCAGCTTCGGGAGCGGGTCGTCAGATACGCAGTATTTT; cdr3_aa: CASSFGSGSSDTQYF
j_call: TRBJ1-1; clone_size: -; d_call: TRBD1; v_call: TRBV19; cdr3_nt: TGTGCCAGTAGTATCCCCGGACAGGCTCGGGAGGCTTTCTTT; cdr3_aa: CASSIPGQAREAFF
j_call: TRBJ2-2; clone_size: -; d_call: -; v_call: TRBV5-1; cdr3_nt: TGCGCCAGCAGCTTGACTAGTCCCGGCGGGGAGCTGTTTTTT; cdr3_aa: CASSLTSPGGELFF
j_call: TRBJ2-2; clone_size: -; d_call: TRBD2; v_call: TRBV28; cdr3_nt: TGTGCCAGCAGTGGAAGGAGCGGGACTAACACCGGGGAGCTGTTTTTT; cdr3_aa: CASSGRSGTNTGELFF
j_call: TRBJ1-5; clone_size: -; d_call: -; v_call: TRBV7-2; cdr3_nt: TGTGCCAGCAGCTTAGATTGGGGCAGCAATCAGCCCCAGCATTTT; cdr3_aa: CASSLDWGSNQPQHF
j_call: TRBJ1-3; clone_size: -; d_call: -; v_call: TRBV4-2; cdr3_nt: TGTGCCAGCAGCCACCGTCGGGGTACCGGAAACACCATATATTTT; cdr3_aa: CASSHRRGTGNTIYF
j_call: TRBJ2-7; clone_size: -; d_call: -; v_call: TRBV6-6; cdr3_nt: TGTGCCAGCAGTTACTCGGAGGGTCTCGACGAGCAGTACTTC; cdr3_aa: CASSYSEGLDEQYF
j_call: TRBJ1-5; clone_size: -; d_call: TRBD1; v_call: TRBV2; cdr3_nt: TGTGCCAGCAGAGATGGACAGGGGCAGCCCCAGCATTTT; cdr3_aa: CASRDGQGQPQHF
j_call: TRBJ2-3; clone_size: -; d_call: -; v_call: TRBV15; cdr3_nt: TGTGCCACCAGCAGGGGGGGTTTTAGCACAGATACGCAGTATTTT; cdr3_aa: CATSRGGFSTDTQYF
j_call: TRBJ2-5; clone_size: -; d_call: TRBD2; v_call: TRBV15; cdr3_nt: TGTGCCACCAGCCCAGGGACTAGCGGATACCAAGAGACCCAGTACTTC; cdr3_aa: CATSPGTSGYQETQYF
j_call: TRBJ2-7; clone_size: -; d_call: -; v_call: TRBV2; cdr3_nt: TGTGCCAGCAGTACTAGAGGGGGGGATGAGCAGTACTTC; cdr3_aa: CASSTRGGDEQYF
j_call: TRBJ2-5; clone_size: once; d_call: -; v_call: TRBV5-5; cdr3_nt: TGTGCCAGCAGCTTGCAGGGAACATACCAAGAGACCCAGTACTTC; cdr3_aa: CASSLQGTYQETQYF
j_call: TRBJ1-1; clone_size: -; d_call: -; v_call: TRBV11-2; cdr3_nt: TGTGCCAGCAGCTTAGACGGGGGGACCACTGAAGCTTTCTTT; cdr3_aa: CASSLDGGTTEAFF